Sequencing of this TCR beta chain was carried out in a study of shared clonotypes between healthy human individuals. A remark on this clone: Antigen: not known.

Study results and caveats: Owing to a small donor count, the genetic and exposure-history diversity represented was limited. Only blood was sampled; tissue repertoires likely differ. The study's rarefaction showed incomplete sorted-subset sequencing despite large depth.

Data came from immunoSEQ multiplex PCR; TCRdb stores just in-frame clones and leaves some out. The table has about 2.4 million clones, over 85% seen once. This CDR3 has 13 residues. Germline V gives CDR1 LNHNV, CDR2 YYDKDF (reference sequence). Trimming shortened V by 1 base and J by 3 bases, and 3 bases separated the two germline ends. Into CD45RA+ naive and CD45RA-negative memory subsets, the CD4+ cells were split. The sequence came from a man in his late teens or twenties in good health. Some clones in this sample may be carry-over from other donors' samples. This sequence joins TRBV15 and TRBJ2-2; D is undetermined. Sequencing was performed on naive CD4+ T cells from PBMCs. Subset denoted: CD45RA+ positively selected. The CDR3 nucleotides read TGTGCCACCAGCAGAGGGCACACCGGGGAGCTGTTTTTT. Translation: CATSRGHTGELFF. Full variable domain (rest looked up from reference TRBV15 and TRBJ2-2): DAMVIQNPRYQVTQFGKPVTLSCSQTLNHNVMYWYQQKSSQAPKLLFHYYDKDFNNEADTPDNFQSRRPNTSFCFLDIRSPGLGDTAMYLCATSRGHTGELFFGEGSRLTVL.